Here is one TCR beta chain with its context. CDR1 is DFQATT, CDR2 SNEGSKA, per germline (reference sequence). V lost 6 bases and J lost 3, with 12 bases in between. This CDR3 spans 13 amino acids. This record belongs to a study of CD8+CD57+ T cells in acquired aplastic anemia. Genomic DNA served as template for TCR beta VDJ and CDR3 profiling. TCRdb reanalysed the reads using MiXCR and keeps one entry per CDR3 protein. The table has hundreds of thousands of distinct CDR3 sequences, about 56% seen once. The chain combines TRBV20-1 with TRBJ2-1; D might be TRBD1 (6 bases). Sequencing input: sorted CD4+, CD8+, or CD8+CD57+ T cells (not recorded which) from PBMCs. The clonotype originates from a human donor with severe aplastic anemia or a healthy control (not recorded which). CDR3 loop: CSAPGHRYNEQFF. The CDR3 DNA reads as TGCAGTGCCCCGGGACATCGCTACAATGAGCAGTTCTTC.